These T cell receptor beta chains were read from a single sample in a study of T cells in Graves' hyperthyroidism and ophthalmopathy. MiXCR, applied by TCRdb to the multiplex PCR reads, yields one record per CDR3 protein. In the table there are hundreds of thousands of distinct CDR3 sequences, approximately 40% of which are singletons. Specimen: blood. The receptors originated from a man aged 18 to 29 with Graves' hyperthyroidism. Each CDR3 is given with its conserved first and last residue. A D gene is named only where the DNA matches it firmly. Not every row has a clone size; where given, it reads once, few, many or a size class.

j_call,d_call,v_call,clone_size,cdr3_nt,cdr3_aa
TRBJ1-1,TRBD1,TRBV2,many,TGTGCCAGCAGCACCGGGACAGGGGTAGCTTTCTTT,CASSTGTGVAFF
TRBJ1-1,.,TRBV5-1,few,TGCGCCAGCAGCGGAGGCCAGGGCACCTACACTGAAGCTTTCTTT,CASSGGQGTYTEAFF
TRBJ1-2,.,TRBV6-5,many,TGTGCCAGCAGCAAGGGGGGCGGCTACACCTTC,CASSKGGGYTF
TRBJ1-3,TRBD1,TRBV5-1,.,TGCGCCAGCAGCTCCGGGACAGGGGCACTGGGAAACGCCATATATTTT,CASSSGTGALGNAIYF
TRBJ2-7,.,TRBV12-3/TRBV12-4,.,TGTGCCAGCAGTTTAACGTTGAGCCACGAGCAGTACTTC,CASSLTLSHEQYF
TRBJ2-5,.,TRBV9,.,TGTGCCAGCAGCCCTACCCGGAAGGAGGGGACCCAGTACTTC,CASSPTRKEGTQYF
TRBJ1-6,.,TRBV6-5,.,TGTGCCAGCAGCACCGACAGGATGAATTCACCCCTCCACTTT,CASSTDRMNSPLHF
TRBJ2-7,TRBD1,TRBV24-1,few,TGTGCCAGCAGGATCCGAGCCGGGACAGGGTCCTACGAGCAGTACTTC,CASRIRAGTGSYEQYF
TRBJ2-5,.,TRBV7-2,.,TGTGCCAGCAGCTTATATCCGGAACAGCCCCAGTACTTC,CASSLYPEQPQYF
TRBJ2-5,.,TRBV20-1,.,TGCAGTGCTACACAAGGGACCACGAAGTACTTC,CSATQGTTKYF
TRBJ1-1,.,TRBV29-1,.,TGCAGCCCCACCCGGACCCGAGAAGCTTTCTTT,CSPTRTREAFF
TRBJ2-7,.,TRBV10-3,.,TGTGCCATCAGTGCCGCACAGAACACTGAGGAGCAGTACTTC,CAISAAQNTEEQYF
TRBJ2-7,.,TRBV20-1,.,TGCAGTGCCACAGAGGGCGGCGAGCAGTACTTC,CSATEGGEQYF
TRBJ2-5,.,TRBV20-1,few,TGCAGTGCTAGCCTACCTGCCGGAGGAGGGGGGTCGGAGACCCAGTACTTC,CSASLPAGGGGSETQYF
TRBJ2-7,.,TRBV7-9,.,TGTGCCAGCAGCCGCCCGGGGGGACAGCCCCAGCAGTACTTC,CASSRPGGQPQQYF
TRBJ2-2,TRBD1,TRBV20-1,few,TGCAGTGCCAGAAGGAGGACAGGGAACACCGGGGAGCTGTTTTTT,CSARRRTGNTGELFF
TRBJ1-1,TRBD1,TRBV3-1,.,TGTGCCAGCAGCCAAGAGGACAGGGCCACTGAAGCTTTCTTT,CASSQEDRATEAFF
TRBJ1-4,.,TRBV6-6,once,TGTGCCAGCAGTCACACGGCAGGGTCAGCTGGTGAAAAACTGTTTTTT,CASSHTAGSAGEKLFF
TRBJ2-7,.,TRBV11-2,few,TGTGCCAGCAGCTACACAGGTCACGAGCAGTACTTC,CASSYTGHEQYF
TRBJ2-7,TRBD1,TRBV19,.,TGTGCCAGTAGTAAGCCGGGACAGGGGAGGGACGAGCAGTACTTC,CASSKPGQGRDEQYF
TRBJ1-5,.,TRBV25-1,.,TGTGCCAGCAGTGCTAGACCAGTAGGGACACAAGATCAGCCCCAGCATTTT,CASSARPVGTQDQPQHF
TRBJ1-2,.,TRBV29-1,many,TGCAGCTCCTACAGGGAGATCTATGGCTACACCTTC,CSSYREIYGYTF
TRBJ1-2,.,TRBV9,.,TGTGCCAGCAGCGTAGCTGGGGGGGGCCGGTATGGCTACACCTTC,CASSVAGGGRYGYTF
TRBJ1-1,.,TRBV10-3,.,TGTGCCAGCAGTCCCGGCGGCGGGTACACTGAAACTTTCTTT,CASSPGGGYTETFF
TRBJ1-5,.,TRBV6-5,.,TGTGCCAGCAGCGAAGGACAGCACAATCAGCCCCAGCATTTT,CASSEGQHNQPQHF
TRBJ1-1,.,TRBV12-3/TRBV12-4,.,TGTGCCGGCAGTTTCGACGGGGGGAACACTGAAGCTTTCTTT,CAGSFDGGNTEAFF
TRBJ2-7,.,TRBV29-1,many,TGCAGCGTCGGACAACTCTACGAGCAGTACTTC,CSVGQLYEQYF
TRBJ1-2,.,TRBV5-1,.,TGCGCCAGCAGCTTGGCGGGGGACCGCAACTACTATGGCTACACCTTC,CASSLAGDRNYYGYTF
TRBJ1-6,.,TRBV4-3,few,TGCGCCAGCAGCCAAGAGGGCCTGGGGAAGTCACCCCTCCACTTT,CASSQEGLGKSPLHF
TRBJ1-1,.,TRBV13,few,TGTGCCAGCAGCTTAACCCTATCGGGCGGCTACACTGAAGCTTTCTTT,CASSLTLSGGYTEAFF
TRBJ1-4,.,TRBV11-2,few,TGTGCCAGCAGCTTAGATAGGAGGGAGGGGTTGGCTGAAAAACTGTTTTTT,CASSLDRREGLAEKLFF
TRBJ1-1,TRBD1,TRBV29-1,.,TGCAGCGGCGGGACAGGCACTGAAGCTTTCTTT,CSGGTGTEAFF
TRBJ2-7,TRBD2,TRBV13,few,TGTGCCAGCAGCTTTAGCGGGGGGAGCTCCTACGAGCAGTACTTC,CASSFSGGSSYEQYF
TRBJ2-5,.,TRBV9,.,TGTGCCAGCTCACCACCGGCCCCCAAAGAGACCCAGTACTTC,CASSPPAPKETQYF
TRBJ2-6,.,TRBV19,.,TGTGCCAGTAGTGTTCACGCGGCAAGCTCTGGGGCCAACGTCCTGACTTTC,CASSVHAASSGANVLTF
TRBJ2-7,TRBD1,TRBV4-3,.,TGCGCCAGCAGCCGAGTAACCGGGACAGCCTACGAGCAGTACTTC,CASSRVTGTAYEQYF
TRBJ2-7,.,TRBV29-1,many,TGCAGCGTGGCGCATCTAACCCCCTACGAGCAGTACTTC,CSVAHLTPYEQYF
TRBJ2-6,TRBD1,TRBV5-1,.,TGCGCCAGCAGCTTGGGGACAGGGGGCTCGGCTTTC,CASSLGTGGSAF
TRBJ1-2,TRBD1,TRBV9,.,TGTGCCAGCAGCTTATCGGGACAGGGTCTAGGCGGCTACACCTTC,CASSLSGQGLGGYTF
TRBJ2-7,.,TRBV20-1,.,TGCAGTGCTAGAGTGGAGGGAGCCCCCTACGAGCAGTACTTC,CSARVEGAPYEQYF
TRBJ1-3,.,TRBV7-2,many,TGTGCCAGCAGCTTGCAAGGAGGTGGAAACACCATATATTTT,CASSLQGGGNTIYF
TRBJ2-7,TRBD1,TRBV7-9,many,TGTGCCAGCAGCTCACTACAGGGGACCCCCTACGAGCAGTACTTC,CASSSLQGTPYEQYF
TRBJ2-5,.,TRBV9,.,TGTGCCAGCAGCGTAGGAGGACTCCAAGAGGCCCAGTACTTC,CASSVGGLQEAQYF
TRBJ2-7,TRBD2,TRBV5-1,few,TGCGCCAGCAGCTCCCCGGGACTAGGAAACGAGCAGTACTTC,CASSSPGLGNEQYF
TRBJ2-5,TRBD2,TRBV10-2,few,TGCGCCAGCAGCCCGGGACTACCCCGGGAGGAGACCCAGTACTTC,CASSPGLPREETQYF
TRBJ1-1,.,TRBV6-5,few,TGTGCCAGCAGTTACACCAGACGGTCCATGAACACTGAAGCTTTCTTT,CASSYTRRSMNTEAFF
TRBJ2-7,.,TRBV7-9,few,TGTGCCAGCAGCTACCCCCCGGGGGAGCAGTACTTC,CASSYPPGEQYF